These 4 T cell receptor beta chains share one sample of origin, sequenced in a study of shared clonotypes between healthy human individuals. Profiled with immunoSEQ multiplex PCR; TCRdb holds only in-frame clones, not every one. The repertoire holds over 2 million clones, with 85% to 95% as singletons. The sample consisted of naive CD4+ T cells from PBMCs. Subset reported: CD45RA+ positively selected. Receptors were obtained from a man in his late teens or twenties in good health. Some clones in this sample may be carry-over from other donors' samples.

This chain connects TRBV5-1 to TRBJ1-2; TRBD1 matches 8 bases. The length of the CDR3 is 16 residues. Unmatched junction bases numbered 16, after V lost 4 bases and J lost 8 bases. CDR1 is SGHRS, CDR2 YFSETQ, per germline. Written as DNA, the CDR3 is TGCGCCAGCAGCCCCGGACAGGGTGCACCTGCTCGGGGCTACACCTTC. Translating gives CASSPGQGAPARGYTF.

The chain couples TRBV7-2 to TRBJ2-7, with TRBD2 matching 12 bases. CDR1 and CDR2 from the germline V gene are SGHTA and FQGNSA. This CDR3 contains 14 residues. Losses at the gene ends were 2 bases for V and 6 bases for J; bases not matched to a gene: 2. CDR3 DNA: TGTGCCAGCAGCTTACCTAGCGGGAGGGCCGAGCAGTACTTC. The encoded protein is CASSLPSGRAEQYF.

The chain couples TRBV6-6 to TRBJ2-1, with a weak D call TRBD2 (7 bases). Between the trimmed V and J ends, which lost 6 bases and 6 bases, there was a span of 21 bases. CDR1 is MNHNY, CDR2 SVGAGI, per germline (reference sequence). The CDR3 contains 16 residues. CDR3 sequence: CASRSYLADSSNEQFF. The CDR3 nucleotides read TGTGCCAGCAGGAGTTACCTAGCGGACAGCTCCAATGAGCAGTTCTTC.

V gene TRBV25-1 combines with J gene TRBJ1-3, with no clear D. Trimming removed 4 bases from V and 0 bases from J, with 10 bases in between. Germline-derived CDR1 and CDR2 are MGHDK and SYGVNS. The CDR3 consists of 15 residues. CDR3 protein: CASSVQFPSGNTIYF. The CDR3 region has the DNA TGTGCCAGCAGTGTGCAGTTCCCCTCTGGAAACACCATATATTTT.